This entry lists 26 T cell receptor beta chains sequenced from one sample in a study of OX40 agonist ivuxolimab in advanced cancers. Using immunoSEQ multiplex PCR, the repertoire was profiled, and TCRdb retains in-frame clones only, with some absent. This sample has about 52,000 clones; nearly 85% occur once, and the top ten carry 3% to 4.5%. The source was CD4+ or CD8+ T cells sorted from blood, collected in a trial of the OX40 agonist ivuxolimab. The receptors come from an adult with an advanced solid tumor such as melanoma, head and neck, liver or kidney cancer.

The chain couples TRBV7-6 to TRBJ1-3; possible D gene TRBD1, 5 bases. The CDR3 loop spans 15 amino acids. The germline V gene has CDR1 SGHVS and CDR2 FNYEAQ. V was pared by 4 bases and J by 2 bases, with 12 bases between. The CDR3 DNA reads as TGTGCCAGCAGCTCGCAGGGTAGTACTGGAAACACCATATATTTT. Residues: CASSSQGSTGNTIYF.

The genes are TRBV5-6 and TRBJ2-7, with 8 bases that match TRBD1. J gave up 5 bases and V 0 bases, and 10 bases lay outside the gene matches. CDR1 SGHDT and CDR2 YYEEEE come from the germline V gene. This CDR3 region has 16 residues. The CDR3 region is CASSLGPPQGADEQYF. The CDR3 DNA follows: TGTGCCAGCAGCTTGGGTCCCCCCCAGGGGGCGGACGAGCAGTACTTC.

V usage is TRBV30 and J usage is TRBJ2-5, with TRBD1 matching over 9 bases. V was pared by 2 bases and J by 4 bases, with 8 bases of the junction left unmatched. The CDR3 spans 15 residues. From germline, CDR1 is GTSNPN and CDR2 SVGIG (reference sequence). CDR3 sequence (DNA): TGTGCCTGGAGTCTCTACAGGGGGCCGGGAGAGACCCAGTACTTC. It translates to CAWSLYRGPGETQYF.

This sequence joins TRBV9 and TRBJ1-6; 8 nucleotides align to TRBD1. V lost 6 bases to trimming and J lost 4 bases; unmatched junction nucleotides: 6. There are 15 residues in the CDR3. Germline V gene lookup returns CDR1 SGDLS and CDR2 YYNGEE. The CDR3 sequence is CASNTGGGYNSPLHF. In DNA, the CDR3 is TGTGCCAGCAACACAGGGGGAGGATATAATTCACCCCTCCACTTT.

This chain links TRBV4-2 with TRBJ2-5, with TRBD1 as a possible D gene (6 bases). This CDR3 contains 15 residues. The germline V gene has CDR1 LGHNA and CDR2 YNFKEQ. V was cut by 3 bases and J by 2 bases, with 13 bases left in between. CDR3 amino acids: CASSQGAQSQETQYF. In nucleotides, the CDR3 is TGTGCCAGCAGCCAGGGGGCACAGTCTCAAGAGACCCAGTACTTC.

The J gene is TRBJ2-7, the V gene TRBV5-1; D unclear. V gave up 2 bases and J gave up 0 bases, with 9 bases separating them. The germline V gene has CDR1 SGHRS and CDR2 YFSETQ. CDR3 length equals 14 residues. CDR3 loop: CASSFEVSSYEQYF. CDR3 bases: TGCGCCAGCAGCTTTGAGGTGAGCTCCTACGAGCAGTACTTC.

J is TRBJ2-6 and V is TRBV7-6, with 12 bases that match TRBD1. J lost 1 base, V lost 5 bases, and 3 bases had no gene match. The CDR3 has 17 residues. From germline, CDR1 is SGHVS and CDR2 FNYEAQ. CDR3 region: CASSTGQGASGANVLTF. The CDR3 DNA is TGTGCCAGCAGCACGGGACAGGGGGCTTCTGGGGCCAACGTCCTGACTTTC.

V gene TRBV2 combines with J gene TRBJ2-7; D perhaps matches TRBD2 (6 bases). CDR1 and CDR2 (germline): SNHLY, FYNNEI. CDR3 length: 16 residues. V gave up 6 bases and J gave up 3 bases, with 21 bases separating them. The CDR3 DNA reads TGTGCCAGCAGGGGCCCTCTTGGACTAAAAGTCTACGAGCAGTACTTC. As protein: CASRGPLGLKVYEQYF.

The genes are TRBV4-2 and TRBJ1-1, with D perhaps TRBD1 (6 bases). V lost 0 bases, J lost 4 bases, and 15 bases lay in between. The CDR3 runs to 16 residues. The germline gives CDR1 LGHNA, CDR2 YNFKEQ. As DNA, the CDR3 is TGTGCCAGCAGCCAAGATCTCCCGGGGGCTGGCACTGAAGCTTTCTTT. Translated, it gives CASSQDLPGAGTEAFF.

The chain employs TRBV6-5 and TRBJ1-2; D is unclear. The CDR3 is 13 residues long. V dropped 5 bases and J dropped 5 bases, with 12 bases sitting between them. Germline CDR1 is MNHEY and CDR2 is SVGAGI. The CDR3, as DNA: TGTGCCAGCAGTCCGATGGACGGATATGGCTACACCTTC. This codes for CASSPMDGYGYTF.

The rearrangement joins TRBV5-5 to TRBJ1-4; 10 bases are a match to TRBD1. Germline V gene lookup returns CDR1 SGHKS and CDR2 YYEKEE (reference sequence). The CDR3 is 15 residues long. Trimming at V came to 3 bases and at J to 6 bases, leaving 5 bases not matched to a gene. DNA for the CDR3: TGTGCCAGCAGCTCCTCCGGGACAGGGGATGAAAAACTGTTTTTT. Its protein is CASSSSGTGDEKLFF.

The rearrangement links TRBV28 to TRBJ1-5; TRBD1 agrees at 11 bases. With V trimmed by 4 bases and J by 5 bases, 1 base remained unmatched. The germline V gene encodes CDR1 MDHEN and CDR2 SYDVKM. CDR3 length: 14 residues. CDR3 protein: CASSWTGGYQPQHF. The CDR3 DNA reads as TGTGCCAGCAGTTGGACAGGGGGCTATCAGCCCCAGCATTTT. The complete variable domain, with remaining parts taken from reference TRBV28 and TRBJ1-5, reads DVKVTQSSRYLVKRTGEKVFLECVQDMDHENMFWYRQDPGLGLRLIYFSYDVKMKEKGDIPEGYSVSREKKERFSLILESASTNQTSMYLCASSWTGGYQPQHFGDGTRLSIL.

The gene calls are TRBV7-3 and TRBJ1-1; D not certain. This CDR3 spans 13 amino acids. Germline V gene sequence: CDR1 SGHTA, CDR2 FQGTGA. Trimming pared 4 bases from V and 1 base from J, leaving 7 bases between. The CDR3 region has the DNA TGTGCCAGCAGCTCCCTAGGGAACACTGAAGCTTTCTTT. It encodes CASSSLGNTEAFF.

The chain is built from TRBV11-2 and TRBJ1-6; 10 bases fit TRBD1. CDR3 length: 13 residues. V lost 5 bases to trimming and J lost 13 bases; unmatched junction nucleotides: 5. Germline V gene lookup returns CDR1 SGHAT and CDR2 FQNNGV. CDR3: CASSRQGALPLHF. The CDR3 nucleotides are TGTGCCAGCAGCCGACAGGGGGCGCTGCCCCTCCACTTT.

This clone was counted only a few times. The CDR3: CASSPRGGGELFF. CDR3 DNA: TGTGCCAGCAGCCCAAGGGGTGGCGGGGAGCTGTTTTTT. This chain uses TRBV11-3 with TRBJ2-2; D is perhaps TRBD1 (5 bases). V shed 5 bases and J shed 7 bases, with 11 bases lying between them. The CDR3 spans 13 residues. Germline V gene data show CDR1 as SGHNT and CDR2 as YENEEA.

This clone was seen once. The V and J genes are TRBV5-4 and TRBJ1-5; 8 nucleotides match TRBD1. V shed 2 bases, J shed 2 bases, and the junction held 9 bases outside the gene matches. The germline V gene has CDR1 SGHNT and CDR2 YYREEE (reference sequence). The CDR3 is 17 residues long. For the CDR3, the DNA is TGTGCCAGCAGCTTCCCCGACAGGGGCCGTGGCAATCAGCCCCAGCATTTT. This encodes CASSFPDRGRGNQPQHF.

The chain uses TRBV29-1 and TRBJ2-7; tentatively, D is TRBD1 (5 bases). The V and J ends lost 6 bases and 3 bases respectively, with 12 bases between them. CDR1 is SQVTM, CDR2 ANQGSEA, per germline. The CDR3 totals 12 residues. CDR3 DNA: TGCAGCGTGCAGGGCGTCGGCTACGAGCAGTACTTC. As protein: CSVQGVGYEQYF.

V gene TRBV7-2 combines with J gene TRBJ2-1; D perhaps matches TRBD2 (6 bases). The CDR3 is 17 amino acids. V dropped 2 bases and J dropped 1 base, with 15 bases sitting between them. CDR1 and CDR2 from the germline V gene are SGHTA and FQGNSA. CDR3 in amino acids: CASSLKVMGGSYNEQFF. The CDR3 nucleotides read TGTGCCAGCAGCTTAAAAGTGATGGGGGGATCCTACAATGAGCAGTTCTTC.

The chain links TRBV7-2 to TRBJ2-3, with 8 bases matching TRBD2. With 5 bases clipped from V and 6 bases from J, the junction kept 16 bases outside the gene matches. The germline CDR1 and CDR2 sequences are SGHTA and FQGNSA. The CDR3 is 17 residues long. CDR3 region: CASSPQLSGGAVDTQYF. The CDR3 nucleotides are TGTGCCAGCAGCCCTCAGTTGTCGGGGGGGGCCGTGGATACGCAGTATTTT.

The V gene is TRBV29-1, the J gene TRBJ2-5; D ambiguous. V gave up 4 bases and J gave up 1 base, with 7 bases separating them. Germline V gives CDR1 SQVTM, CDR2 ANQGSEA. The CDR3 has 12 amino acids. The CDR3 nucleotides read TGCAGCGTTGTAGTGGGCCAAGAGACCCAGTACTTC. This translates into CSVVVGQETQYF.

A few counts support this clone. This chain links TRBV27 with TRBJ2-7; 11 bases line up with TRBD2. Losses at the gene ends were 7 bases for V and 2 bases for J; bases not matched to a gene: 16. Germline assignment: CDR1 MNHEY and CDR2 SMNVEV (reference sequence). The CDR3 is 18 amino acids. The CDR3 reads CASTKGGLAGGSTYEQYF. As DNA, the CDR3 is TGTGCCAGCACCAAAGGGGGTCTAGCGGGGGGCTCCACCTACGAGCAGTACTTC.

This clone was seen only a few times. The V gene is TRBV19, the J gene TRBJ1-1, with 7 bases matching TRBD1. CDR1 and CDR2 from the germline V gene are LNHDA and SQIVND (reference sequence). Unmatched junction bases numbered 7, after V lost 4 bases and J lost 5 bases. This CDR3 has 14 amino acids. The chain's CDR3 is CASSKLQGQTEAFF. The CDR3 DNA sequence: TGTGCCAGTAGTAAACTACAGGGGCAAACTGAAGCTTTCTTT.

This chain connects TRBV7-6 to TRBJ1-1; D ambiguous. Germline assignment: CDR1 SGHVS and CDR2 FNYEAQ. The V and J ends lost 5 bases and 1 base respectively, with 11 bases between them. The CDR3 sequence is 14 residues long. CDR3 coding DNA: TGTGCCAGCAGCATTCTGACACAGAACACTGAAGCTTTCTTT. Translated: CASSILTQNTEAFF.

This clone was counted once. The genes are TRBV7-2 and TRBJ1-3; the D is unclear. Germline lookup yields CDR1 SGHTA and CDR2 FQGNSA. The CDR3 extends over 16 amino acids. V lost 2 bases, J lost 1 base, and 12 bases lay in between. The CDR3 spells CASSLSSAQSGNTIYF. The CDR3 DNA follows: TGTGCCAGCAGCTTATCGTCAGCTCAATCTGGAAACACCATATATTTT.

The V and J genes are TRBV28 and TRBJ2-5, with 11 bases fitting TRBD1. This CDR3 spans 16 amino acids. CDR1 is MDHEN and CDR2 is SYDVKM in the germline V gene. The junction had 10 bases not matched to a gene; V was cut back by 5 bases and J by 5 bases. For the CDR3, the DNA is TGTGCCAGCAGTAATTTCGGACAGGGGGCGGGGGAGACCCAGTACTTC. Translated: CASSNFGQGAGETQYF.

The V call is TRBV6-1, the J call TRBJ1-2, with 10 bases lining up with TRBD1. With V trimmed by 8 bases and J by 3 bases, 6 bases remained unmatched. The germline gives CDR1 MNHNS, CDR2 SASEGT. The CDR3 contains 14 residues. The CDR3 loop reads CASLRQGAYYGYTF. CDR3 in DNA: TGTGCCAGCTTGCGACAGGGGGCTTACTATGGCTACACCTTC.